The rows below give T cell receptor beta chains drawn from one sample of a study of blood T cell repertoires in COVID-19. This table comes from immunoSEQ multiplex PCR, and its TCRdb copy is limited to in-frame clones, with some not included. This table holds under 300,000 clones, roughly 88% found once. Source material: peripheral blood. These TCRs come from a woman aged 40 to 50 who had recovered from COVID-19. CDR3s include the opening cysteine and the closing phenylalanine or tryptophan. Fields, in order: V gene, CDR3 length, clone size, J gene, CDR3 protein. Clone sizes are given selectively: once, few, many, or a class where the clone is expanded.

TRBV6-2/TRBV6-3	14	NA	TRBJ2-3	CASSYQGSTDTQYF
TRBV19	12	NA	TRBJ1-5	CAAGGSNQPQHF
TRBV19	13	NA	TRBJ1-5	CASGQGAGQPQHF
TRBV6-6	16	NA	TRBJ1-5	CASSYSRTGRNQPQHF
TRBV3-1/TRBV3-2	16	NA	TRBJ2-2	CASSQGGGLNTGELFF
TRBV27	17	NA	TRBJ2-1	CASSLTRLAGANNEQFF
TRBV4-3	17	NA	TRBJ1-2	CASSQVGSGGPGYGYTF
TRBV25-1	15	once	TRBJ2-3	CASSERDSLTDTQYF
TRBV30	15	NA	TRBJ1-4	CAWSVSSPGSEKLFF
TRBV30	13	NA	TRBJ1-1	CAWSVGPNTEAFF
TRBV30	16	NA	TRBJ2-2	CAWSLLAGANTGELFF
TRBV7-3	15	once	TRBJ1-2	CASSLSGTGSGGYTF
TRBV6-6	16	NA	TRBJ1-5	CASSSIFQGGNQPQHF
TRBV5-6	14	NA	TRBJ1-2	CASSPRGTPYGYTF
TRBV15	18	NA	TRBJ1-4	CATSRGDGTGASNEKLFF
TRBV7-3	16	NA	TRBJ2-1	CASSLKSGSSYNEQFF
TRBV24-1	16	NA	TRBJ2-1	CATARGGLSPYNEQFF
TRBV7-9	16	few	TRBJ2-3	CASSSPGTGRTDTQYF
TRBV7-2	14	NA	TRBJ2-5	CASSLAGGTETQYF
TRBV6-5	14	NA	TRBJ1-6	CASSYGTVGSPLHF
TRBV28	17	medium-sized	TRBJ2-6	CASSPGGTASGANVLTF
TRBV4-1	15	NA	TRBJ2-3	CASSQDWGSTDTQYF
TRBV18	17	NA	TRBJ2-3	CASSPWGQGASTDTQYF
TRBV6-2/TRBV6-3	16	NA	TRBJ2-1	CASSYSSRARGNEQFF
TRBV5-1	15	NA	TRBJ2-3	CASSDQRKRTDTQYF
TRBV27	14	NA	TRBJ2-5	CASSFLGAGETQYF
TRBV5-1	16	once	TRBJ2-3	CASSLADGTGGDTQYF
TRBV5-8	15	once	TRBJ1-5	CASSLGYAGYQPQHF
TRBV6-5	16	NA	TRBJ2-7	CASSSDQGKISYEQYF
TRBV7-2	18	NA	TRBJ1-5	CASSPGTGRIYSNQPQHF
TRBV19	12	NA	TRBJ1-1	CATLANNDEAFF
TRBV9	15	once	TRBJ1-2	CASSVFFEANYGYTF
TRBV28	12	NA	TRBJ2-3	CASSTSTDTQYF
TRBV2	16	once	TRBJ2-5	CASSESFQRLQETQYF
TRBV5-6	14	NA	TRBJ1-3	CASSFTGIGNTIYF
TRBV29-1	12	NA	TRBJ2-1	CSVATGGREQFF
TRBV21-1	16	NA	TRBJ2-1	CASSKKGTSGTNEQFF
TRBV5-1	15	NA	TRBJ2-7	CASSLVFTSSYEQYF
TRBV27	18	NA	TRBJ1-6	CASRAYYSERSYNSPLHF
TRBV5-4	14	NA	TRBJ2-1	CASSLGLAVNEQFF
TRBV7-9	18	once	TRBJ2-3	CASSSRLAAAFSTDTQYF
TRBV4-2	16	NA	TRBJ2-6	CASSQLEGTGANVLTF
TRBV27	12	NA	TRBJ2-1	CASSLAFNEQFF
TRBV7-2	19	NA	TRBJ2-7	CASSRKTQTSGRLAYEQYF
TRBV5-6	13	NA	TRBJ1-2	CASSLAGGYGYTF
TRBV9	13	NA	TRBJ1-2	CASSVTGNYGYTF
TRBV7-9	16	NA	TRBJ2-7	CASSKRTGGNSYEQYF
TRBV5-6	18	NA	TRBJ1-1	CASSPRYRKSLADTEAFF
TRBV7-3	15	NA	TRBJ2-1	CASRYQGRSDNEQFF
TRBV18	16	NA	TRBJ2-1	CASSNTGTAFGNEQFF
TRBV18	16	NA	TRBJ1-3	CASSPIDRSSGNTIYF
TRBV30	14	NA	TRBJ1-3	CAWSGRIGGNTIYF
TRBV7-8	13	NA	TRBJ1-6	CASSRDTVSPLHF
TRBV28	14	NA	TRBJ2-1	CASSLAGFYNEQFF